Listed below are T cell receptor beta chains from one sample, sequenced in a study of siplizumab effects on memory and regulatory T cells. This table comes from immunoSEQ multiplex PCR, and its TCRdb copy is limited to in-frame clones, with some not included. The data show about 56,000 clones, with about 98% seen just once and 1.1% held by the top ten. Sequenced: naive CD8+ T cells sorted from blood. The source is a human donor in good health. The CDR3 runs from the conserved cysteine through the conserved F or W. Fields, in order: clone size, V gene, D gene, J gene, CDR3 protein, CDR3 DNA. D genes are given only for firm matches. Size values are once, few and many counts, or a class for expanded clones, and some rows have none.

size: -; V: TRBV5-6; D: -; J: TRBJ2-3; CDR3: CASSLGEDRTDTQYF; DNA: TGTGCCAGCAGCTTGGGCGAGGACCGCACAGATACGCAGTATTTT
size: -; V: TRBV6-5; D: -; J: TRBJ2-5; CDR3: CASSTGQSETQYF; DNA: TGTGCCAGCAGTACCGGACAGTCAGAGACCCAGTACTTC
size: -; V: TRBV7-9; D: TRBD2; J: TRBJ2-3; CDR3: CASRLLAGGPTDTQYF; DNA: TGTGCCAGCAGATTATTAGCGGGAGGGCCGACAGATACGCAGTATTTT
size: -; V: TRBV28; D: TRBD1; J: TRBJ2-2; CDR3: CASSLPRGQFTGELFF; DNA: TGTGCCAGCAGTTTACCCCGGGGACAGTTCACCGGGGAGCTGTTTTTT
size: -; V: TRBV7-7; D: -; J: TRBJ2-7; CDR3: CASSPGQGGEQYF; DNA: TGTGCTAGCAGCCCAGGGCAGGGCGGCGAGCAGTACTTC
size: -; V: TRBV29-1; D: -; J: TRBJ2-3; CDR3: CSVGNAPNF; DNA: TGCAGCGTTGGAAATGCGCCAAATTTT
size: -; V: TRBV29-1; D: -; J: TRBJ2-2; CDR3: CSVLGLMNTGELFF; DNA: TGCAGCGTCCTGGGCCTAATGAACACCGGGGAGCTGTTTTTT
size: -; V: TRBV15; D: -; J: TRBJ2-1; CDR3: CATSRDILASSYNEQFF; DNA: TGTGCCACCAGCAGAGATATCCTAGCGTCCTCCTACAATGAGCAGTTCTTC
size: -; V: TRBV7-9; D: -; J: TRBJ2-5; CDR3: CASRGAAGPQETQYF; DNA: TGTGCCAGCAGGGGAGCGGCAGGCCCCCAAGAGACCCAGTACTTC
size: -; V: TRBV27; D: -; J: TRBJ2-7; CDR3: CASSPVDRRYEQYF; DNA: TGTGCCAGCAGCCCAGTCGACAGGCGGTACGAGCAGTACTTC
size: -; V: TRBV4-2; D: TRBD2; J: TRBJ2-1; CDR3: CASSQGGGNNEQFF; DNA: TGTGCCAGCAGCCAAGGCGGGGGAAACAATGAGCAGTTCTTC
size: -; V: TRBV5-5; D: -; J: TRBJ2-1; CDR3: CASSSGYSSYNEQFF; DNA: TGTGCCAGCAGCTCCGGTTATAGCTCCTACAATGAGCAGTTCTTC
size: -; V: TRBV28; D: -; J: TRBJ1-2; CDR3: CASSLNGYTF; DNA: TGTGCCAGCAGTTTGAACGGCTACACCTTC
size: -; V: TRBV6-5; D: -; J: TRBJ1-1; CDR3: CASSYSSQGEAFF; DNA: TGTGCCAGCAGTTACTCGAGCCAGGGAGAAGCTTTCTTT
size: -; V: TRBV2; D: -; J: TRBJ2-3; CDR3: CASSEAFVNTDTQYF; DNA: TGTGCCAGCAGTGAAGCTTTTGTAAACACAGATACGCAGTATTTT
size: -; V: TRBV27; D: -; J: TRBJ2-1; CDR3: CASSSELAPRGNEQFF; DNA: TGTGCCAGCAGTTCCGAACTAGCCCCGAGGGGTAATGAGCAGTTCTTC
size: -; V: TRBV6-5; D: TRBD2; J: TRBJ2-7; CDR3: CASSYGAGTVYEQYF; DNA: TGTGCCAGCAGTTACGGAGCGGGGACCGTCTACGAGCAGTACTTC
size: -; V: TRBV9; D: -; J: TRBJ2-2; CDR3: CASSTRTGELFF; DNA: TGTGCCAGCAGCACTCGGACAGGGGAGCTGTTTTTT
size: -; V: TRBV5-4; D: -; J: TRBJ2-6; CDR3: CASSLGYSGANVLTF; DNA: TGTGCCAGCAGCCTAGGGTACTCTGGGGCCAACGTCCTGACTTTC
size: once; V: TRBV19; D: TRBD1; J: TRBJ1-1; CDR3: CASSTGGNTEAFF; DNA: TGTGCCAGTAGTACAGGGGGGAACACTGAAGCTTTCTTT
size: -; V: TRBV11-2; D: -; J: TRBJ1-1; CDR3: CASHPLPNTEAFF; DNA: TGTGCCAGCCACCCCCTCCCGAACACTGAAGCTTTCTTT
size: -; V: TRBV11-3; D: -; J: TRBJ1-3; CDR3: CASSFRGQGLGNTIYF; DNA: TGTGCCAGCAGCTTTAGAGGGCAGGGACTTGGAAACACCATATATTTT
size: -; V: TRBV19; D: -; J: TRBJ2-3; CDR3: CASSIQLAPDTQYF; DNA: TGTGCCAGTAGTATTCAGCTAGCCCCAGATACGCAGTATTTT
size: -; V: TRBV7-9; D: -; J: TRBJ1-5; CDR3: CASSPTDSNQPQHF; DNA: TGTGCCAGCAGCCCTACGGATAGCAATCAGCCCCAGCATTTT
size: once; V: TRBV14; D: TRBD2; J: TRBJ2-1; CDR3: CASSSLAGSYNEQFF; DNA: TGTGCCAGCAGCTCACTAGCGGGATCCTACAATGAGCAGTTCTTC
size: -; V: TRBV5-4; D: -; J: TRBJ2-7; CDR3: CASSLLRETSYEQYF; DNA: TGTGCCAGCAGCTTGCTACGGGAAACCTCCTACGAGCAGTACTTC